This T cell receptor (beta chain) was captured by sequencing in a study of blood T cell repertoires in COVID-19. Study context: Samples taken during acute and convalescent COVID-19 were collected in the United States, Italy and Spain. T cells, B-cell-depleted T cells, or PBMCs provided the cDNA or gDNA that served as material.

The CDR3 is 15 residues long. Per the study methods: For nucleated cells, counts were estimated from reference gene primer amplification. Using immunoSEQ multiplex PCR, the repertoire was profiled, and TCRdb retains in-frame clones only, with some absent. For V, J and clone size, that table is used; D and trimming come from the DNA. This table has about 170,000 clones, 60% to 85% appearing once. The sequencing sample was made of peripheral blood. The sequence came from an older man with acute or convalescent COVID-19. The chain joins TRBV21-1 to TRBJ2-7; no DNA check was done on the table's D call, TRBD1. TRBV21-1 is an annotated pseudogene. The DNA of the CDR3 is TGTGCCAGCAGCACCAGGGCACAACCTTCCTACGAGCAGTACTTC. Translated: CASSTRAQPSYEQYF.